This T cell receptor (beta chain) was captured in a study of Graves' ophthalmopathy and Graves' hyperthyroidism. Researchers took RNA transcripts and amplified TCR beta CDR3 regions from them. HTBI primers primed a first-round RT-PCR, and a second-round multiplex PCR followed. TCRdb re-derived calls from the multiplex PCR reads in MiXCR, one entry per CDR3 protein. The sample has 35,000 to 50,000 distinct CDR3 sequences, roughly 52% seen once. Germline V gene data show CDR1 as GTSNPN and CDR2 as SVGIG (reference sequence). V lost 4 bases to trimming and J lost 7 bases, with 13 bases between them. The CDR3 has 13 residues. At least ten counts were recorded for this clonotype. The study excluded patients with other autoimmune diseases, uncontrolled infections, pregnancy or lactation.

The specimen sequenced was peripheral blood. The chain links TRBV30 to TRBJ1-4, with a possible D match to TRBD1 (5 bases). The sequence came from an adult woman with stable Graves' hyperthyroidism. The CDR3 loop reads CAWKGGEGEKLFF. CDR3 nucleotides: TGTGCCTGGAAAGGAGGGGAGGGTGAAAAACTGTTTTTT.